A selection of T cell receptor beta chains follows, all from one sample in a study of blood T cell repertoires in COVID-19. The table came from immunoSEQ multiplex PCR; TCRdb's copy has only in-frame clones and leaves some out. The data contain around 160,000 clones, roughly nine tenths of them seen just once; the ten biggest clones take up 15% to 20%. The material sequenced was peripheral blood. These receptor sequences come from a man aged 55 to 69 with active or convalescent COVID-19. CDR3s include the opening cysteine and the closing phenylalanine or tryptophan. The order of the fields is V gene, clone size, D gene, J gene, CDR3 DNA, CDR3 protein. The D gene is left open where the match is weak. Where a row states a size, it is once, few, many or the class of an expanded clone; other rows omit it.

TRBV2	-	TRBD1	TRBJ1-1	TGTGCCAGCCGGAGGGACAGGGGGCCAAACACTGAAGCTTTCTTT	CASRRDRGPNTEAFF
TRBV29-1	few	-	TRBJ2-1	TGCAGCGTTGATAGGGGACACCTGAGCTCCTACAATGAGCAGTTCTTC	CSVDRGHLSSYNEQFF
TRBV30	-	-	TRBJ1-3	TGTGCCTGGAGTGTACCGGGGAACACCATATATTTT	CAWSVPGNTIYF
TRBV6-5	-	-	TRBJ1-1	TGTGCCAGCAGTTACTCAGCAGGGGTCCCTGAAGCTTTCTTT	CASSYSAGVPEAFF
TRBV10-3	-	TRBD2	TRBJ2-2	TGTGCCATCAGCCGAGCGGGAGGCTTAACCGGGGAGCTGTTTTTT	CAISRAGGLTGELFF
TRBV5-1	-	-	TRBJ2-2	TGCGCCAGCAGCTTGGAGGGGCAGACCGGGGAGCTGTTTTTT	CASSLEGQTGELFF
TRBV2	-	TRBD1	TRBJ1-2	TGTGCCAGCAGCGCTGGCCAGGGGGCGCGGGGCTACACCTTC	CASSAGQGARGYTF
TRBV5-6	-	TRBD1	TRBJ1-1	TGTGCCAGCAGCTTAGGACAGGGGGCGGCTGAAGCTTTCTTT	CASSLGQGAAEAFF
TRBV3-1/TRBV3-2	-	TRBD2	TRBJ2-1	TGTGCCAGCAGCGACGGACTAGCCAATGAGCAGTTCTTC	CASSDGLANEQFF
TRBV3-1/TRBV3-2	-	-	TRBJ1-5	TGTGCCAGCAGCCAAGGAGGCACCATCAATCAGCCCCAGCATTTT	CASSQGGTINQPQHF
TRBV11-2	-	TRBD1	TRBJ2-7	TGTGCCAGCAGCTTAGCGCCGGGGACAGGGCCCTACGAGCAGTACTTC	CASSLAPGTGPYEQYF
TRBV19	-	-	TRBJ1-3	TGTGCCAGTAGTACCCTCCTACTCTCTGGAAACACCATATATTTT	CASSTLLLSGNTIYF
TRBV3-1/TRBV3-2	-	-	TRBJ1-1	TGTGCCAGCAGCCAAGGCGGGGGCCTCATGAACACTGAAGCTTTCTTT	CASSQGGGLMNTEAFF
TRBV3-1/TRBV3-2	once	-	TRBJ1-2	TGTGCCAGCAGCCAAGATCCTAGGTATGGCTACACCTTC	CASSQDPRYGYTF
TRBV27	-	TRBD1	TRBJ1-1	TGTGCCAGCAGTTCCCTGGGACAGGACCTTGAAGCTTTCTTT	CASSSLGQDLEAFF
TRBV5-1	-	TRBD1	TRBJ1-1	TGCGCCAGCAGCTATACAGGGGGGAGCACTGAAGCTTTCTTT	CASSYTGGSTEAFF
TRBV2	-	TRBD2	TRBJ2-2	TGTGCCAGCAGTGAGACTAGCCCCGGGGAGCTGTTTTTT	CASSETSPGELFF
TRBV19	few	-	TRBJ2-2	TGTGCCAGTAGTACGTACACCGGGGAGCTGTTTTTT	CASSTYTGELFF
TRBV6-5	-	TRBD1	TRBJ2-5	TGTGCCAGCAACAGACAGGGTGACCAAGAGACCCAGTACTTC	CASNRQGDQETQYF
TRBV4-2	once	TRBD2	TRBJ2-3	TGTGCCAGCAGCCTATTAGCCAGCGGGGGGGCGATAAGCACAGATACGCAGTATTTT	CASSLLASGGAISTDTQYF
TRBV19	-	-	TRBJ1-2	TGTGCCAGTAGTACAAGTGGACAGTCCCACTATGGCTACACCTTC	CASSTSGQSHYGYTF
TRBV5-1	-	TRBD2	TRBJ2-1	TGCGCCAGCAGCTCGATAAGCGGGAAGTCCTACAATGAGCAGTTCTTC	CASSSISGKSYNEQFF
TRBV29-1	-	-	TRBJ1-1	TGCAGCGTTGTAAGGAGCCGGGGTACTGAAGCTTTCTTT	CSVVRSRGTEAFF
TRBV3-1/TRBV3-2	-	TRBD1	TRBJ1-1	TGTGCCAGCAGCCGGGGGACAGATAACACTGAAGCTTTCTTT	CASSRGTDNTEAFF
TRBV5-4	once	TRBD2	TRBJ2-3	TGTGCCAGCAGCTTGTTTCTAGCGGGGGCCAGCACAGATACGCAGTATTTT	CASSLFLAGASTDTQYF
TRBV10-3	-	-	TRBJ1-1	TGTGCCACCTCGGCGGTGGCCACTGAAGCTTTCTTT	CATSAVATEAFF
TRBV29-1	-	-	TRBJ2-5	TGCAGCGTTGACTCTCCTAGGGGGGAGACCCAGTACTTC	CSVDSPRGETQYF
TRBV7-6	-	TRBD1	TRBJ1-5	TGTGCCAGCAGCCTAGGGACAGGGGGCGGGTATCAGCCCCAGCATTTT	CASSLGTGGGYQPQHF
TRBV5-8	-	-	TRBJ2-1	TGTGCCAGCAGGGAGGAAGGTACCTACAATGAGCAGTTCTTC	CASREEGTYNEQFF
TRBV11-2	once	-	TRBJ1-3	TGTGCCAGCAGCCCGGACAGAACCTCTGGAAACACCATATATTTT	CASSPDRTSGNTIYF
TRBV9	-	-	TRBJ1-1	TGTGCCAGCAGCGTGACACAGAACACTGAAGCTTTCTTT	CASSVTQNTEAFF
TRBV19	-	TRBD1	TRBJ1-2	TGTGCCAGTAGTCTATATACAGGGGATGATAACTATGGCTACACCTTC	CASSLYTGDDNYGYTF
TRBV19	-	TRBD1	TRBJ1-2	TGTGCCAGTAGTTTAATAGGACAGGGGGAGAATGGCTACACCTTC	CASSLIGQGENGYTF
TRBV6-5	-	-	TRBJ1-6	TGTGCCAGCTCCCTTGAGGATAGGAATTCACCCCTCCACTTT	CASSLEDRNSPLHF
TRBV7-6	once	TRBD2	TRBJ2-2	TGTGCCAGCAGCTACAATTTGCTAGCGGGGGCAAACACCGGGGAGCTGTTTTTT	CASSYNLLAGANTGELFF
TRBV3-1/TRBV3-2	-	TRBD1	TRBJ1-1	TGTGCCAGCAGCCAGTTACAGGGGATGAACACTGAAGCTTTCTTT	CASSQLQGMNTEAFF
TRBV18	-	TRBD1	TRBJ1-2	TGTGCCAGCTCAACACCCTCGGGACAGTTAGCTAACTATGGCTACACCTTC	CASSTPSGQLANYGYTF
TRBV24-1	-	TRBD2	TRBJ2-7	TGTGCCACCAGTGATTTGGGGGGGGGATTATCCTACGAGCGGCAGTACTTC	CATSDLGGGLSYERQYF
TRBV6-5	once	-	TRBJ1-6	TGTGCCAGCACGGGACTTCGGGATTCACCCCTCCACTTT	CASTGLRDSPLHF
TRBV2	-	-	TRBJ1-1	TGTGCCAGCAGTGAAGCGCCTAGACCGAACACTGAAGCTTTCTTT	CASSEAPRPNTEAFF
TRBV15	-	-	TRBJ1-2	TGTGCCACCAGCAGAGATGAGGGAGGGGGTCAGGCCGGATATGGCTACACCTTC	CATSRDEGGGQAGYGYTF
TRBV5-8	-	TRBD1	TRBJ2-2	TGTGCCAGCAGCTTGGAACGAGGAGGCAGGGGGAGCGGGGAGCTGTTTTTT	CASSLERGGRGSGELFF
TRBV6-5	-	TRBD1	TRBJ2-3	TGTGCCAGCAGTACCCCACAGGGGAGCACAGATACGCAGTATTTT	CASSTPQGSTDTQYF
TRBV5-6	once	-	TRBJ2-1	TGTGCCAGCAGCTCCTACAGGGTAAATGAGCAGTTCTTC	CASSSYRVNEQFF
TRBV7-8	-	-	TRBJ2-7	TGTGCCAGCAGCGAGGGCCGGCAGTACTTC	CASSEGRQYF
TRBV5-1	once	TRBD1	TRBJ2-5	TGCGCCAGCAGAAGACAGGGGGCCCAAGAGACCCAGTACTTC	CASRRQGAQETQYF
TRBV6-6	-	-	TRBJ2-7	TGTGCCAGCAACTCGGACGGGGAAAGCTCCTACGAGCAGTACTTC	CASNSDGESSYEQYF
TRBV19	-	TRBD1	TRBJ2-2	TGTGCCAGTAGTATCTACGGGCAGGGGGCATTCACCGGGGAGCTGTTTTTT	CASSIYGQGAFTGELFF
TRBV5-1	-	-	TRBJ2-1	TGCGCCAGCAGCTTGGAGCGGGAGCAGTTCTTC	CASSLEREQFF
TRBV10-3	-	-	TRBJ1-5	TGTGCCATCAGTGAAACGGTCTTGGGGGCGAGCAATCAGCCCCAGCATTTT	CAISETVLGASNQPQHF
TRBV12-3/TRBV12-4	-	-	TRBJ2-1	TGTGCCAGCAGTTTGTCCAATCAGCAGTTCTTC	CASSLSNQQFF
TRBV4-1	-	-	TRBJ2-5	TGCGCCAGCAGCCAGTTCGGGGTATCGGTAGAGACCCAGTACTTC	CASSQFGVSVETQYF
TRBV27	-	TRBD1	TRBJ1-3	TGTGCCAGCAGTTTAAACGGACAGGGGTCTGGAAACACCATATATTTT	CASSLNGQGSGNTIYF